These 23 T cell receptor beta chains came from one sample sequenced in a study of lymphopenia after photon versus proton radiotherapy (dated by TCRdb to about 2019). The method behind the library was the immunoSEQ multiplex PCR assay. TCRdb's version of the immuneACCESS table is confined to in-frame rearrangements and falls short of the full clone set. An unresolved V gene accounts for under half of the shortfall where checked; the remainder is of unknown origin. Recorded for this sample are around 59,000 clones; less than 85% of them occurred a single time. Clones ranked in the top ten supply roughly 2.1% of the sample. This specimen was peripheral blood, taken from a patient treated with proton-based radiotherapy. These receptors were collected from a man aged 55 to 69 with pancreatic cancer.

The chain is built from TRBV11-3 and TRBJ2-1, with 8 bases lining up with TRBD2. This CDR3 is built from 16 residues. Germline assignment: CDR1 SGHNT and CDR2 YENEEA. J lost 7 bases, V lost 1 base, and 9 bases had no gene match. This CDR3 reads CASSLAGGPKSNEQFF. The CDR3, as DNA: TGTGCCAGCAGCTTAGCGGGAGGGCCAAAGAGTAATGAGCAGTTCTTC.

The chain employs TRBV19 and TRBJ1-5, with a tentative D call TRBD1 (5 bases). From germline, CDR1 is LNHDA and CDR2 SQIVND (reference sequence). The CDR3 extends over 12 amino acids. Trimming took 5 bases from V and 5 from J, leaving 7 bases between them. The CDR3 loop reads CASSGGDQPQHF. In DNA form, the CDR3 reads TGTGCCAGTAGTGGGGGGGATCAGCCCCAGCATTTT.

The rearrangement joins TRBV11-2 to TRBJ1-1, with D perhaps matching TRBD1 (5 bases). Trimming shortened V by 2 bases and J by 4 bases, and 14 bases separated the two germline ends. The CDR3 covers 15 residues. Per germline, CDR1 SGHAT and CDR2 FQNNGV. The CDR3 sequence is CASSLWGGSGTEAFF. The DNA of the CDR3 is TGTGCCAGCAGCTTATGGGGGGGGTCGGGCACTGAAGCTTTCTTT.

This clone was observed a single time. The V and J genes are TRBV18 and TRBJ2-7; the D gene is possibly TRBD2 (6 bases). Germline V lookup: CDR1 KGHSH, CDR2 LQKENI. Deletions cut 3 bases from V and 5 bases from J, with 14 bases between. This CDR3 contains 14 residues. CDR3 region: CASSPGVVADEQYF. CDR3 DNA sequence: TGTGCCAGCTCACCTGGCGTGGTAGCGGACGAGCAGTACTTC.

This clone showed up just a few times. The chain combines TRBV4-2 with TRBJ2-7, with D possibly matching TRBD2 (6 bases). Germline values: CDR1 LGHNA, CDR2 YNFKEQ. The ends were cut back, 3 bases at V and 4 bases at J, with 19 bases in the middle. The CDR3 runs to 16 residues. The CDR3 sequence: CASSQGFGRDIYEQYF. CDR3 DNA: TGTGCCAGCAGCCAGGGGTTTGGGCGGGATATTTACGAGCAGTACTTC.

J is TRBJ1-6 and V is TRBV14; D is perhaps TRBD1 (5 bases). V was clipped by 2 bases and J by 10 bases, with 12 bases between them. CDR1 and CDR2 (germline): SGHDN, FVKESK. This CDR3 contains 14 residues. CDR3 residues: CASSQSRVWSPLHF. CDR3 nucleotides: TGTGCCAGCAGCCAAAGCAGGGTATGGTCACCCCTCCACTTT.

V gene TRBV7-2 combines with J gene TRBJ2-7; 8 nucleotides line up with TRBD2. This CDR3 is built from 17 residues. Germline values: CDR1 SGHTA, CDR2 FQGNSA. V trimming: 0 bases; J trimming: 1 base; junction bases outside the gene matches: 8. CDR3 nucleotides: TGTGCCAGCAGCTTAGCGGACATAGCGGGGATTTCCTACGAGCAGTACTTC. This gives the protein CASSLADIAGISYEQYF. The variable domain in full, with the rest retrieved from reference TRBV7-2 and TRBJ2-7, is GAGVSQSPSNKVTEKGKDVELRCDPISGHTALYWYRQSLGQGLEFLIYFQGNSAPDKSGLPSDRFSAERTGGSVSTLTIQRTQQEDSAVYLCASSLADIAGISYEQYFGPGTRLTVT.

The CDR3 spells CASERRSTYEQYF. As DNA, the CDR3 is TGTGCCAGCGAGAGGCGCTCTACCTACGAGCAGTACTTC. The chain combines TRBV7-9 with TRBJ2-7; no definite D call. The CDR3 covers 13 residues. V was trimmed by 8 bases and J by 2 bases, leaving 13 bases between them. In germline, CDR1 is SEHNR, CDR2 FQNEAQ (reference sequence).

This clone was seen once. The chain joins TRBV5-6 to TRBJ2-7, with 12 bases fitting TRBD2. The V segment lost 10 bases and the J segment 6 bases; nucleotides outside the gene matches: 11. The CDR3 runs to 14 residues. Germline V gene data show CDR1 as SGHDT and CDR2 as YYEEEE. Here the CDR3 DNA reads TGTGCCTCCATGAGGGCTAGCGGGAGGGGCGAGCAGTACTTC. Translating gives CASMRASGRGEQYF.

This clone has a handful of counts. This chain links TRBV7-9 with TRBJ2-7; TRBD1 matches 7 bases. There are 15 residues in the CDR3. The ends lost 5 bases at V and 2 bases at J; junction bases unmatched: 9. CDR1 and CDR2 (germline): SEHNR, FQNEAQ (reference sequence). The CDR3 bases are TGTGCCAGCAGCCGGGACAGAATTGATACCTACGAGCAGTACTTC. It encodes CASSRDRIDTYEQYF.

The rearrangement joins TRBV6-1 to TRBJ1-1, with a tentative D call TRBD1 (5 bases). CDR3 length: 13 residues. Between the trimmed V and J ends, which lost 2 bases and 3 bases, there was a span of 7 bases. Germline values: CDR1 MNHNS, CDR2 SASEGT. CDR3 sequence (DNA): TGTGCCAGCAGTGAAAGACAGTACACTGAAGCTTTCTTT. As protein: CASSERQYTEAFF.

For the CDR3, the DNA is TGTGCCTCAGCAAGTGGGACTGCCCTTTCTGAAGCTTTCTTT. It codes for CASASGTALSEAFF. This chain uses TRBV30 with TRBJ1-1, with a possible D match to TRBD1 (5 bases). Germline values: CDR1 GTSNPN, CDR2 SVGIG (reference sequence). Trimming pared 7 bases from V and 6 bases from J, leaving 21 bases between. CDR3 length: 14 residues.

The chain uses TRBV28 and TRBJ1-2; D is uncertain. V was trimmed by 2 bases and J by 7 bases, leaving 17 bases between them. The CDR3 length is 15 residues. Germline CDR1 MDHEN, CDR2 SYDVKM. This CDR3 is CASSLMSSSFFGYTF. DNA of the CDR3: TGTGCCAGCAGTTTAATGAGTAGCTCATTCTTTGGCTACACCTTC.

This clone was detected only a few times. The V gene is TRBV5-1, the J gene TRBJ2-1; 7 positions match TRBD2. CDR1 and CDR2 from the germline V gene are SGHRS and YFSETQ. With 4 bases clipped from V and 5 bases from J, the junction kept 6 bases outside the gene matches. The CDR3 contains 14 residues. CDR3 in amino acids: CASSPGTINNEQFF. The CDR3 bases are TGCGCCAGCAGCCCCGGGACTATCAACAATGAGCAGTTCTTC.

The chain links TRBV6-5 to TRBJ2-2; D possibly uses TRBD1 or TRBD2 (5 bases each). This CDR3 region has 16 residues. CDR1 is MNHEY, CDR2 SVGAGI, per germline. Trimming removed 2 bases at V and 6 bases at J, with 16 bases between. Here the CDR3 DNA reads TGTGCCAGCAGTTACCCGAAGAGGGGTAGGGCCGGGGAGCTGTTTTTT. Its translation: CASSYPKRGRAGELFF.

The V gene is TRBV27, the J gene TRBJ2-6, with D perhaps TRBD1 or TRBD2 (5 bases each). The CDR3 loop spans 16 amino acids. V lost 4 bases and J 4 bases, leaving 14 bases between the germline ends. CDR1 and CDR2 from the germline V gene are MNHEY and SMNVEV (reference sequence). CDR3: CASSYGRGRGANVLTF. The DNA for the CDR3 is TGTGCCAGCAGTTACGGACGGGGCCGAGGGGCCAACGTCCTGACTTTC.

The chain has TRBV5-4 and TRBJ2-7; unclear D gene. The CDR3 is made up of 14 amino acids. Germline V gives CDR1 SGHNT, CDR2 YYREEE (reference sequence). The V end was cut by 2 bases, the J end by 3 bases, with 12 bases between. The CDR3 DNA sequence: TGTGCCAGCAGCTTACCTCCCCCGGTCTACGAGCAGTACTTC. Its protein product is CASSLPPPVYEQYF.

The genes are TRBV5-1 and TRBJ2-7, with D unresolved. CDR1 SGHRS and CDR2 YFSETQ come from the germline V gene. CDR3 length equals 13 residues. The V gene lost 4 bases and the J gene lost 1 base, with 9 bases spanning the gap. Here the CDR3 reads CASSVQGSYEQYF. CDR3 sequence (DNA): TGCGCCAGCAGCGTACAAGGGTCCTACGAGCAGTACTTC.

This chain joins TRBV6-1 and TRBJ1-1; D gene uncertain. Trimming cost V 0 bases and J 8 bases, with 7 bases left between them. The CDR3 runs to 12 residues. Germline V gene sequence: CDR1 MNHNS, CDR2 SASEGT. CDR3 coding DNA: TGTGCCAGCAGTGAAGCGGGGAGGGAAGCTTTCTTT. Its protein is CASSEAGREAFF.

V usage is TRBV7-9 and J usage is TRBJ2-1; TRBD2 agrees at 7 bases. V lost 6 bases to trimming and J lost 5 bases; unmatched junction nucleotides: 13. CDR3 length equals 16 residues. The germline gives CDR1 SEHNR, CDR2 FQNEAQ (reference sequence). The CDR3 DNA is TGTGCCAGCAGGATTACGACTAGCACGAGACACAATGAGCAGTTCTTC. Amino acid sequence: CASRITTSTRHNEQFF.

V gene TRBV6-6 combines with J gene TRBJ1-5, with D perhaps matching TRBD1 (5 bases). V gave up 5 bases and J gave up 7 bases, with 9 bases separating them. The V gene's germline CDR1 is MNHNY and CDR2 SVGAGI (reference sequence). The CDR3 has 12 amino acids. The CDR3 DNA follows: TGTGCCAGCAGTATAAAGGGGCAGCCCCAGCATTTT. Translating it yields CASSIKGQPQHF.

In its sample, this clone was seen once. This chain joins TRBV13 and TRBJ2-1; 14 nucleotides agree with TRBD2. CDR1 is PRHDT, CDR2 FYEKMQ, per germline (reference sequence). The V segment lost 5 bases and the J segment 5 bases; nucleotides outside the gene matches: 17. CDR3 length: 20 amino acids. For the CDR3, the DNA is TGTGCCAGCAGCCTATGGGCGCGACTAGCGGGAGGGCATGGCGACAATGAGCAGTTCTTC. This gives the protein CASSLWARLAGGHGDNEQFF.

The table lists this clone with a count of one. The chain links TRBV6-1 to TRBJ1-1, with D unclear. The CDR3 extends over 14 amino acids. V lost 7 bases and J lost 2, with 14 bases in between. CDR1 is MNHNS and CDR2 is SASEGT in the germline V gene. CDR3 nucleotides: TGTGCCAGCATCCTGACACAAGCTAACACTGAAGCTTTCTTT. It specifies CASILTQANTEAFF.